The 17 T cell receptor beta chains below were found in one sample sequenced in a study of T cell responses to AZD1222 COVID-19 vaccine. Produced via immunoSEQ multiplex PCR; TCRdb's table is partial and in-frame only. This table holds 150,000 or so clones, around 91% found once. This specimen was peripheral blood, taken on day 0 of AZD1222 vaccination. The receptors stem from an adult in good health.

V usage is TRBV23-1 and J usage is TRBJ2-5; no clear D. TRBV23-1 is an open reading frame, and its role is uncertain. Trimming took off 8 bases at V and 3 bases at J, with 19 bases between the two ends. This CDR3 region has 15 residues. CDR3 sequence: CASGFTGEVEETQYF. CDR3 DNA sequence: TGCGCCAGCGGATTTACGGGTGAGGTTGAAGAGACCCAGTACTTC.

V usage is TRBV12-3 or TRBV12-4 and J usage is TRBJ1-2, with D tentatively TRBD1 (5 bases). The CDR3 has 13 residues. V was shortened by 4 bases and J by 8 bases, with 14 bases between the two germline ends. This chain's CDR3 is CASSSVRVGGYTF. CDR3 DNA sequence: TGTGCCAGCAGTTCTGTCAGGGTAGGGGGCTACACCTTC.

The chain uses TRBV6-5 and TRBJ2-5; D may be TRBD1 or TRBD2 (5 bases each). CDR3 size: 16 residues. CDR1 is MNHEY, CDR2 SVGAGI, per germline. Trimming cost V 0 bases and J 4 bases, with 15 bases left between them. CDR3 sequence: CASSYSSRGARETQYF. The CDR3 nucleotides are TGTGCCAGCAGTTACTCGAGCCGAGGGGCACGAGAGACCCAGTACTTC.

This chain uses TRBV4-2 with TRBJ1-2; 9 bases agree with TRBD1. From germline, CDR1 is LGHNA and CDR2 YNFKEQ. This CDR3 has 16 amino acids. V gave up 4 bases and J gave up 6 bases; unmatched junction bases: 12. CDR3 protein: CASSPKFTQGADGYTF. The CDR3 DNA is TGTGCCAGCAGCCCAAAGTTCACACAGGGGGCGGATGGCTACACCTTC.

The gene calls are TRBV2 and TRBJ1-2, with D maybe TRBD1 (6 bases). The CDR3 loop spans 15 amino acids. Germline V CDR1 and CDR2: SNHLY, FYNNEI. With 3 bases removed from V and 0 bases from J, the gap between germline ends came to 11 bases. The CDR3 protein is CASSEQGYSNYGYTF. The CDR3 bases are TGTGCCAGCAGTGAGCAGGGGTATTCTAACTATGGCTACACCTTC.

The rearrangement links TRBV7-7 to TRBJ2-1, with TRBD1 matching over 8 bases. The CDR3 is 15 amino acids. V lost 2 bases, J lost 4 bases, and 4 bases stayed unmatched. Germline lookup yields CDR1 SSHAT and CDR2 FNYEAQ (reference sequence). The CDR3 loop is CASSLSQGAYNEQFF. The CDR3 DNA sequence: TGTGCCAGCAGCTTATCTCAGGGGGCGTACAATGAGCAGTTCTTC. The variable domain in full, with the rest retrieved from reference TRBV7-7 and TRBJ2-1, is GAGVSQSPRYKVTKRGQDVTLRCDPISSHATLYWYQQALGQGPEFLTYFNYEAQPDKSGLPSDRFSAERPEGSISTLTIQRTEQRDSAMYRCASSLSQGAYNEQFFGPGTRLTVL.

The V and J genes are TRBV3-1 (or the pseudogene TRBV3-2) and TRBJ2-2, with a weak D call TRBD2 (6 bases). The CDR3 is 15 amino acids. V was clipped by 4 bases and J by 4 bases, with 13 bases between them. In germline, CDR1 is LGHDT, CDR2 YNNKEL (reference sequence). Here the CDR3 reads CASSRRLSGTGELFF. The CDR3 DNA is TGTGCCAGCAGCCGTAGACTTAGCGGCACCGGGGAGCTGTTTTTT.

The gene calls are TRBV2 and TRBJ1-1; no definite D call. With 8 bases removed from V and 1 base from J, the gap between germline ends came to 5 bases. CDR3 length: 11 residues. Germline V lookup: CDR1 SNHLY, CDR2 FYNNEI. CDR3 sequence: CASGQNTEAFF. The CDR3 DNA sequence: TGTGCCAGCGGCCAGAACACTGAAGCTTTCTTT.

J is TRBJ1-1 and V is TRBV12-3 or TRBV12-4; no clear D gene. The CDR3 covers 13 residues. Trimming stripped 5 bases from V and 6 bases from J, with 13 bases between. CDR3 region: CASSRTPPAEAFF. CDR3 coding DNA: TGTGCCAGCAGTCGGACTCCGCCCGCTGAAGCTTTCTTT.

The rearrangement links TRBV7-3 to TRBJ2-1; possibly TRBD2 for D (5 bases). The CDR3 has 13 amino acids. Germline CDR1 reads SGHTA; CDR2 reads FQGTGA. The germline V and J ends were trimmed by 4 bases and 10 bases, with 14 bases remaining between them. This chain's CDR3 is CASSSGMLGEQFF. As DNA, the CDR3 is TGTGCCAGCAGCTCCGGGATGCTGGGGGAGCAGTTCTTC.

The genes are TRBV27 and TRBJ2-3; 9 positions match TRBD2. In germline, CDR1 is MNHEY, CDR2 SMNVEV (reference sequence). Unmatched junction bases numbered 8, after V lost 8 bases and J lost 2 bases. The CDR3 is made up of 15 amino acids. CDR3 amino acids: CASGLAGVSTDTQYF. DNA of the CDR3: TGTGCCAGCGGCTTAGCGGGGGTATCCACAGATACGCAGTATTTT.

The V and J genes are TRBV5-4 and TRBJ1-4; 8 nucleotides match TRBD1. With V trimmed by 0 bases and J by 7 bases, 2 bases remained unmatched. CDR3 length: 14 amino acids. The germline CDR1 and CDR2 sequences are SGHNT and YYREEE (reference sequence). The CDR3 nucleotides are TGTGCCAGCAGCTTGGGGGACAGGCCTGAAAAACTGTTTTTT. It codes for CASSLGDRPEKLFF. Full variable domain (remainder filled in from reference TRBV5-4 and TRBJ1-4): ETGVTQSPTHLIKTRGQQVTLRCSSQSGHNTVSWYQQALGQGPQFIFQYYREEENGRGNFPPRFSGLQFPNYSSELNVNALELDDSALYLCASSLGDRPEKLFFGSGTQLSVL.

The chain uses TRBV29-1 and TRBJ1-5, with D hard to call. Trimming shortened V by 4 bases and J by 2 bases, and 12 bases separated the two germline ends. Germline CDR1 is SQVTM and CDR2 is ANQGSEA. The CDR3 has 14 amino acids. This CDR3 reads CSVVPGSGNQPQHF. The CDR3 region has the DNA TGCAGCGTTGTTCCGGGATCGGGCAATCAGCCCCAGCATTTT.

The chain is built from TRBV9 and TRBJ1-2, with 8 positions matching TRBD1. The CDR3 extends over 14 amino acids. V lost 1 base and J lost 7; bases outside the gene matches: 6. CDR1 SGDLS and CDR2 YYNGEE come from the germline V gene. The CDR3 nucleotides read TGTGCCAGCAGCGTAACAGGGGGGAGGTTTGGCTACACCTTC. Translating it yields CASSVTGGRFGYTF.

V and J are TRBV7-2 and TRBJ1-2; D remains ambiguous. Germline V gives CDR1 SGHTA, CDR2 FQGNSA. V was clipped by 2 bases and J by 8 bases, with 9 bases between them. The CDR3 extends over 12 amino acids. CDR3 in DNA: TGTGCCAGCAGCTTAAATGGGTACGGCTACACCTTC. This encodes CASSLNGYGYTF.

As DNA, the CDR3 is TGTGCCAGCAGCAAACTAGGGGGCGCGGGGTATGGCTACACCTTC. As protein: CASSKLGGAGYGYTF. The chain uses TRBV7-3 and TRBJ1-2, with TRBD1 matching 7 bases. The germline V gene has CDR1 SGHTA and CDR2 FQGTGA. The CDR3 length is 15 residues. Unmatched junction bases numbered 11, after V lost 5 bases and J lost 5 bases.

This clone was found a few times. The J gene is TRBJ2-5, the V gene TRBV29-1, with D possibly called TRBD1 or TRBD2 (5 bases each). The CDR3 spans 13 residues. Germline V gene data show CDR1 as SQVTM and CDR2 as ANQGSEA. Trimming cost V 7 bases and J 4 bases, with 16 bases left between them. The CDR3: CSGDAYRGETQYF. CDR3 sequence (DNA): TGCAGCGGGGACGCCTACCGAGGAGAGACCCAGTACTTC. Full variable domain (missing parts from reference TRBV29-1 and TRBJ2-5): SAVISQKPSRDICQRGTSLTIQCQVDSQVTMMFWYRQQPGQSLTLIATANQGSEATYESGFVIDKFPISRPNLTFSTLTVSNMSPEDSSIYLCSGDAYRGETQYFGPGTRLLVL.